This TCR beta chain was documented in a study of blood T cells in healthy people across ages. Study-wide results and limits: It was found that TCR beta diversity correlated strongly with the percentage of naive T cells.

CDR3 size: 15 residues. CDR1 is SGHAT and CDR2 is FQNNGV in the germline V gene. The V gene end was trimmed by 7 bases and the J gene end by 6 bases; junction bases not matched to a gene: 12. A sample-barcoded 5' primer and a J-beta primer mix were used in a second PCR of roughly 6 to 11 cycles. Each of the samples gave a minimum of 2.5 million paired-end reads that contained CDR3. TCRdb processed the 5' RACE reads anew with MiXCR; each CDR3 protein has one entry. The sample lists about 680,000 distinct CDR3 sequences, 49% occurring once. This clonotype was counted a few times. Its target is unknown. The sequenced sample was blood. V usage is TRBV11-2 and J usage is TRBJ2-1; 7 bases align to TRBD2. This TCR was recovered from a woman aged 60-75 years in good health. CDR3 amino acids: CASMGWRERFNEQFF. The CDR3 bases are TGTGCCAGCATGGGGTGGCGGGAGCGTTTCAATGAGCAGTTCTTC.